What follows are 32 T cell receptor beta chains derived from one specimen sequenced in a study of T cells in Graves' hyperthyroidism and ophthalmopathy. RNA transcripts gave rise to amplified TCR beta CDR3 regions. Initially, a first-round RT-PCR of the TCR CDR3 employed the HTBI primer set. TCRdb analysed the multiplex PCR reads with MiXCR anew, one entry per CDR3 protein. Here the sample spans 480,000 or so distinct CDR3 sequences, 14% being singletons. Sequencing was carried out using blood. The receptors stem from a woman aged 18-29 years with Graves' hyperthyroidism.

This clonotype was seen only a few times. This chain uses TRBV7-9 with TRBJ2-5; maybe TRBD2 (6 bases). The CDR3 length is 16 residues. With 3 bases removed from V and 2 bases from J, the gap between germline ends came to 16 bases. Germline V CDR1 and CDR2: SEHNR, FQNEAQ (reference sequence). CDR3 loop: CASSLEAWRGQETQYF. The CDR3 coding sequence is TGTGCCAGCAGCTTGGAAGCTTGGAGGGGACAAGAGACCCAGTACTTC.

The V gene is TRBV7-9, the J gene TRBJ1-1, with 8 bases identical to TRBD1. Germline-derived CDR1 and CDR2 are SEHNR and FQNEAQ (reference sequence). Trimming at V came to 3 bases and at J to 4 bases, leaving 4 bases not matched to a gene. CDR3 length: 14 amino acids. CDR3 sequence: CASSLGQAGTEAFF. The CDR3 DNA reads TGTGCCAGCAGCTTGGGACAGGCGGGCACTGAAGCTTTCTTT.

There are many counts of this clonotype. V is TRBV7-3 and J is TRBJ2-3; 9 positions match TRBD2. The CDR3 covers 15 residues. Germline V gene sequence: CDR1 SGHTA, CDR2 FQGTGA. The V segment lost 5 bases and the J segment 2 bases; nucleotides outside the gene matches: 5. This chain's CDR3 is CASSLAGGITDTQYF. CDR3 nucleotide sequence: TGTGCCAGCAGCCTCGCGGGAGGGATCACAGATACGCAGTATTTT.

This clonotype was observed at least ten times. This rearrangement joins TRBV7-9 to TRBJ2-1; D gene uncertain. CDR1 and CDR2 (germline): SEHNR, FQNEAQ (reference sequence). This CDR3 has 13 amino acids. V gave up 3 bases and J gave up 4 bases, with 7 bases separating them. CDR3 nucleotides: TGTGCCAGCAGCTTTCCGCCATACAATGAGCAGTTCTTC. This gives the protein CASSFPPYNEQFF.

There are a few counts of this clonotype. The V and J genes are TRBV6-1 and TRBJ2-7; maybe TRBD2 (5 bases). Germline CDR1 is MNHNS and CDR2 is SASEGT. This CDR3 has 12 residues. V gave up 6 bases and J gave up 6 bases, with 12 bases separating them. Written as DNA, the CDR3 is TGTGCCAGCAGGTCGGGGTTTGGCGAGCAGTACGTC. This encodes CASRSGFGEQYV.

This clonotype was detected ten times or more. This chain joins TRBV5-1 and TRBJ2-1; weak D call: TRBD2 (5 bases). The CDR3 covers 14 residues. The V gene's germline CDR1 is SGHRS and CDR2 YFSETQ. V was pared by 0 bases and J by 8 bases, with 12 bases between. As DNA, the CDR3 is TGCGCCAGCAGCTTGGCGCAGGAGAGGGATGAGCAGTTCTTC. This translates into CASSLAQERDEQFF. Complete variable domain (other parts from reference TRBV5-1 and TRBJ2-1): KAGVTQTPRYLIKTRGQQVTLSCSPISGHRSVSWYQQTPGQGLQFLFEYFSETQRNKGNFPGRFSGRQFSNSRSEMNVSTLELGDSALYLCASSLAQERDEQFFGPGTRLTVL.

This clonotype occurred many times. This chain links TRBV9 with TRBJ2-2; no reliable D call. This CDR3 is built from 16 residues. V gave up 3 bases and J gave up 0 bases, with 12 bases separating them. Germline V gives CDR1 SGDLS, CDR2 YYNGEE. CDR3 bases: TGTGCCAGCAGCGGGGTCGGGCGGCCGAACACCGGGGAGCTGTTTTTT. This translates into CASSGVGRPNTGELFF.

This clonotype was seen many times. This chain joins TRBV9 and TRBJ1-1, with D uncertain. V was pared by 0 bases and J by 0 bases, with 3 bases between. The germline V gene has CDR1 SGDLS and CDR2 YYNGEE. This CDR3 has 13 residues. CDR3 DNA: TGTGCCAGCAGCGTAGATCTGAACACTGAAGCTTTCTTT. It codes for CASSVDLNTEAFF.

The gene calls are TRBV5-1 and TRBJ2-7; D remains unclear. This CDR3 comprises 12 residues. Germline V gene sequence: CDR1 SGHRS, CDR2 YFSETQ. V was shortened by 4 bases and J by 0 bases, with 5 bases between the two germline ends. CDR3 loop: CASSALSYEQYF. The CDR3, as DNA: TGCGCCAGCAGCGCCCTCTCCTACGAGCAGTACTTC.

In its sample, this clonotype was seen a few times. The chain is built from TRBV19 and TRBJ1-3, with TRBD1 matching 7 bases. The CDR3 has 15 residues. V shed 5 bases, J shed 3 bases, and the junction held 7 bases outside the gene matches. Germline CDR1 reads LNHDA; CDR2 reads SQIVND (reference sequence). DNA of the CDR3: TGTGCCAGTAGTCGACTGACAGGGAATGGAAACACCATATATTTT. The encoded protein is CASSRLTGNGNTIYF.

J is TRBJ2-7 and V is TRBV5-8; TRBD2 might be the D (6 bases). The CDR3 spans 17 residues. V lost 1 base and J lost 0, with 17 bases in between. Germline values: CDR1 SGHTS, CDR2 YDEGEE. The CDR3 reads CASSLFRAGGSSYEQYV. For the CDR3, the DNA is TGTGCCAGCAGCTTGTTTCGAGCGGGCGGTAGCTCCTACGAGCAGTACGTC.

This clonotype has ten or more counts. The chain joins TRBV27 to TRBJ2-3; 7 bases match TRBD2. Germline CDR1 reads MNHEY; CDR2 reads SMNVEV (reference sequence). The CDR3 runs to 16 residues. V shed 5 bases and J 2 bases; nucleotides not matched to a gene: 10. The CDR3 coding sequence is TGTGCCAGCAGTCCTTCGAGAGCGGGATTCACAGATACGCAGTATTTT. It encodes CASSPSRAGFTDTQYF.

This clonotype showed up just a few times. J is TRBJ2-2 and V is TRBV6-5; 8 nucleotides align to TRBD2. This CDR3 region has 15 residues. J was trimmed by 4 bases and V by 2 bases; bases with no gene match: 3. Germline CDR1 and CDR2: MNHEY and SVGAGI. CDR3 in amino acids: CASSYRLAGTGELFF. DNA of the CDR3: TGTGCCAGCAGTTACCGTCTAGCGGGCACCGGGGAGCTGTTTTTT.

As concerns this clonotype: It is likely a read error, because the conserved phenylalanine at the end of the CDR3 is missing. The genes are TRBV12-5 and TRBJ2-1; perhaps D is TRBD1 or TRBD2 (6 bases each). Trimming stripped 5 bases from V and 3 bases from J, with 20 bases between. The CDR3 covers 17 residues. Germline CDR1 is LGHNT and CDR2 is FRNRAP. CDR3 in DNA: TGTGCTAGTGGTCCCCGGAGGGGGTCTAGCTTCTACAATGAGCAGTTCTCC. Translating it yields CASGPRRGSSFYNEQFS.

At least ten counts were recorded for this clonotype. The V and J genes are TRBV27 and TRBJ2-5; D is ambiguous. The germline V and J ends were trimmed by 3 bases and 0 bases, with 14 bases remaining between them. Germline V lookup: CDR1 MNHEY, CDR2 SMNVEV (reference sequence). The CDR3 extends over 16 amino acids. The CDR3 region is CASSLAPPPYQETQYF. CDR3 coding DNA: TGTGCCAGCAGTTTGGCCCCTCCGCCGTACCAAGAGACCCAGTACTTC.

The chain is built from TRBV7-3 and TRBJ2-5; 11 bases line up with TRBD2. The ends lost 2 bases at V and 5 bases at J; junction bases unmatched: 7. This CDR3 region has 16 residues. Germline V CDR1 and CDR2: SGHTA, FQGTGA. The DNA for the CDR3 is TGTGCCAGCAGCTTAGGGACTAGCGGAGGAGGGGAGACCCAGTACTTC. Its protein product is CASSLGTSGGGETQYF. The full variable domain, completed using reference TRBV7-3 and TRBJ2-5, is GAGVSQTPSNKVTEKGKYVELRCDPISGHTALYWYRQSLGQGPEFLIYFQGTGAADDSGLPNDRFFAVRPEGSVSTLKIQRTERGDSAVYLCASSLGTSGGGETQYFGPGTRLLVL.

Concerning this clonotype: A much more abundant neighbour one base away suggests this may be a read error. The rearrangement joins TRBV11-2 to TRBJ2-1; 11 nucleotides agree with TRBD2. The J call is doubtful: the DNA matches TRBJ2-7 better. From germline, CDR1 is SGHAT and CDR2 FQNNGV. CDR3 length: 17 residues. DNA for the CDR3: TGTGCCAGCAGTTCGACCGGGACTAGCGGACCCTACAATGAGCAGTACTTC. Translation gives CASSSTGTSGPYNEQYF.

A note on this clonotype: A much larger clone lies one base from this, so it may be a read error. This chain links TRBV2 with TRBJ2-4; D ambiguous. V dropped 7 bases and J dropped 1 base, with 11 bases sitting between them. This CDR3 has 14 residues. Germline lookup yields CDR1 SNHLY and CDR2 FYNNEI. CDR3 DNA sequence: TGTGCCAGCAATTTGGAGTTGGCCAAAAACATTCAGTACTTC. Residues: CASNLELAKNIQYF.

This chain joins TRBV6-1 and TRBJ1-1; no definite D call. The length of the CDR3 is 15 residues. Trimming pared 5 bases from V and 1 base from J, leaving 14 bases between. CDR1 and CDR2 from the germline V gene are MNHNS and SASEGT. CDR3 sequence (DNA): TGTGCCAGCAGTTCCGTCCCGTGGGCGAACACTGAAGCTTTCTTT. Encoded protein: CASSSVPWANTEAFF.

This sequence joins TRBV7-3 and TRBJ1-1, with D unclear. The germline V gene has CDR1 SGHTA and CDR2 FQGTGA. The germline V and J ends were trimmed by 5 bases and 1 base, with 8 bases remaining between them. This CDR3 has 13 amino acids. CDR3 sequence reads: CASSASSNTEAFF. The DNA for the CDR3 is TGTGCCAGCAGCGCCTCATCGAACACTGAAGCTTTCTTT.

This clonotype showed up many times. The gene calls are TRBV7-2 and TRBJ1-3; 7 bases align to TRBD1. Germline V gene data show CDR1 as SGHTA and CDR2 as FQGNSA. Trimming cost V 2 bases and J 5 bases; bases outside gene matches: 3. The CDR3 length is 14 residues. The CDR3 region is CASSLNRGRNTIYF. In DNA, the CDR3 is TGTGCCAGCAGCTTAAACAGGGGACGAAACACCATATATTTT.

This chain uses TRBV20-1 with TRBJ2-1; 13 positions agree with TRBD2. Germline V gene sequence: CDR1 DFQATT, CDR2 SNEGSKA (reference sequence). V lost 4 bases and J lost 2; bases outside the gene matches: 20. The CDR3 runs 21 residues. Here the CDR3 reads CSAMTKTRTSGRSPAYNEQFF. CDR3 in DNA: TGCAGTGCTATGACCAAAACTCGGACTAGCGGGAGATCACCTGCCTACAATGAGCAGTTCTTC.

The table lists this clonotype with many counts. The V and J genes are TRBV27 and TRBJ1-6; no definite D call. CDR1 and CDR2 (germline): MNHEY, SMNVEV (reference sequence). Trimming pared 3 bases from V and 10 bases from J, leaving 7 bases between. CDR3 length: 12 residues. The DNA of the CDR3 is TGTGCCAGCAGTTTTAGCAGGTCACCCCTCCACTTT. This translates into CASSFSRSPLHF.

This clonotype came up many times. The chain joins TRBV27 to TRBJ2-5; 7 bases fit TRBD2. The CDR3 loop spans 15 amino acids. Germline CDR1 MNHEY, CDR2 SMNVEV (reference sequence). The V gene end was trimmed by 2 bases and the J gene end by 4 bases; junction bases not matched to a gene: 7. The CDR3 nucleotides read TGTGCCAGCAGTTTAAGCGGGAAGAGGCGAGAGACCCAGTACTTC. It translates to CASSLSGKRRETQYF.

This clonotype appeared many times. The chain uses TRBV24-1 and TRBJ2-1; D remains ambiguous. V lost 1 base and J lost 0, with 15 bases in between. The CDR3 contains 18 residues. CDR1 is KGHDR and CDR2 is SFDVKD in the germline V gene. The chain's CDR3 is CATSDLDLPVGSYNEQFF. CDR3 nucleotides: TGTGCCACCAGTGATTTAGATCTCCCGGTTGGCTCCTACAATGAGCAGTTCTTC.

This clonotype was seen only a few times. Being one base from a much bigger clone, this may be a read error. This sequence joins TRBV19 and TRBJ2-7; possibly TRBD2 for D (5 bases). Per germline, CDR1 LNHDA and CDR2 SQIVND (reference sequence). The CDR3 is made up of 13 amino acids. Deletions cut 3 bases from V and 2 bases from J, with 8 bases between. Here the CDR3 reads CASSIGLAYEQYF. Here the CDR3 DNA reads TGTGCCAGTAGTATCGGACTCGCCTACGAGCAGTACTTC. Full variable domain (outside the CDR3, taken from reference TRBV19 and TRBJ2-7): DGGITQSPKYLFRKEGQNVTLSCEQNLNHDAMYWYRQDPGQGLRLIYYSQIVNDFQKGDIAEGYSVSREKKESFPLTVTSAQKNPTAFYLCASSIGLAYEQYFGPGTRLTVT.

This clonotype was recorded at least ten times. The chain links TRBV12-3 or TRBV12-4 to TRBJ1-1, with D possibly TRBD1 on 5 matching bases. The length of the CDR3 is 15 residues. Trimming took 5 bases from V and 3 from J, leaving 16 bases between them. Here the CDR3 DNA reads TGTGCCAGCAGTGGATCGGGGTGGGGGTACACTGAAGCTTTCTTT. Its protein product is CASSGSGWGYTEAFF.

The CDR3 reads CASSLIPVADTQYF. Here the CDR3 DNA reads TGTGCCAGCAGCTTGATTCCGGTGGCAGATACGCAGTATTTT. The chain recombines TRBV11-2 with TRBJ2-3; D is unresolved. Between the trimmed V and J ends, which lost 3 bases and 4 bases, there was a span of 11 bases. Germline V gene sequence: CDR1 SGHAT, CDR2 FQNNGV. There are 14 residues in the CDR3.

This clonotype showed up many times. This chain links TRBV9 with TRBJ2-2; D unclear. The CDR3 is 16 amino acids. Germline V gives CDR1 SGDLS, CDR2 YYNGEE. V was shortened by 0 bases and J by 2 bases, with 11 bases between the two germline ends. The CDR3 region has the DNA TGTGCCAGCAGCGTAGGAGTGACCTCCAACACCGGGGAGCTGTTTTTT. Its translation: CASSVGVTSNTGELFF.

There are many counts of this clonotype. The V and J genes are TRBV19 and TRBJ1-2; TRBD1 might be the D (5 bases). The germline CDR1 and CDR2 sequences are LNHDA and SQIVND (reference sequence). Trimming removed 6 bases from V and 8 bases from J, with 16 bases in between. The CDR3 consists of 13 residues. The CDR3 nucleotides read TGTGCCAGTAGCCTAAGACAGCCTCGGGGCTACACCTTC. This sequence encodes CASSLRQPRGYTF.

This clonotype came up many times. This chain uses TRBV18 with TRBJ2-1, with 7 positions matching TRBD2. The germline CDR1 and CDR2 sequences are KGHSH and LQKENI. The V segment lost 3 bases and the J segment 0 bases; nucleotides outside the gene matches: 2. CDR3 length equals 15 residues. The DNA of the CDR3 is TGTGCCAGCTCACCGCTAGCGGACTCCTACAATGAGCAGTTCTTC. Translating gives CASSPLADSYNEQFF. The full variable domain, in which reference TRBV18 and TRBJ2-1 provide the parts outside the CDR3, is NAGVMQNPRHLVRRRGQEARLRCSPMKGHSHVYWYRQLPEEGLKFMVYLQKENIIDESGMPKERFSAEFPKEGPSILRIQQVVRGDSAAYFCASSPLADSYNEQFFGPGTRLTVL.

The gene calls are TRBV28 and TRBJ1-2; D gene ambiguous. This CDR3 region has 15 residues. Trimming shortened V by 3 bases and J by 3 bases, and 14 bases separated the two germline ends. From germline, CDR1 is MDHEN and CDR2 SYDVKM. In DNA form, the CDR3 reads TGTGCCAGCAGTTTTCGGACCAGTACGTACTATGGCTACACCTTC. Protein sequence: CASSFRTSTYYGYTF.